The 19 T cell receptor beta chains below were found in one sample sequenced in a study of shared clonotypes between healthy human individuals. Clones were sequenced by immunoSEQ multiplex PCR, and TCRdb holds only the in-frame ones, with some missing. Here the sample spans 2,500,000 or so clones, more than 80% being singletons. Input material: naive CD4+ T cells sorted from blood. Subset specified: CD45RA+ positively selected. These receptors all stem from a man younger than 30 in good health.

The J gene is TRBJ2-1, the V gene TRBV19; D remains ambiguous. V lost 5 bases, J lost 0 bases, and 14 bases lay in between. The V gene's germline CDR1 is LNHDA and CDR2 SQIVND (reference sequence). The CDR3 runs 16 residues. CDR3 residues: CASSEGRTSSYNEQFF. The CDR3 nucleotides read TGTGCCAGTAGTGAAGGCCGAACGAGCTCCTACAATGAGCAGTTCTTC.

The CDR3 region has the DNA TGTGCCAGCGGCCCCATGGGGGGTGGCACAGATACGCAGTATTTT. It yields the protein CASGPMGGGTDTQYF. The rearrangement uses TRBV25-1 and TRBJ2-3; D is perhaps TRBD2 (6 bases). V lost 8 bases and J lost 1, with 16 bases in between. The germline gives CDR1 MGHDK, CDR2 SYGVNS. The CDR3 runs 15 residues.

V usage is TRBV6-5 and J usage is TRBJ1-1; D unresolved. Germline V gene sequence: CDR1 MNHEY, CDR2 SVGAGI. CDR3 size: 14 residues. V was trimmed by 7 bases and J by 5 bases, leaving 17 bases between them. The CDR3 region has the DNA TGTGCCAGCACCCAAGGAGGAATGAGGACTGAAGCTTTCTTT. This encodes CASTQGGMRTEAFF.

The chain employs TRBV9 and TRBJ2-3, with D possibly TRBD2 on 6 matching bases. Germline V gives CDR1 SGDLS, CDR2 YYNGEE. Trimming shortened V by 2 bases and J by 4 bases, and 14 bases separated the two germline ends. This CDR3 region has 15 residues. CDR3 DNA sequence: TGTGCCAGCAGCGTTGGCGGGGTGGTTGCAGATACGCAGTATTTT. It encodes CASSVGGVVADTQYF.

CDR3 sequence (DNA): TGTGCCAGCAGCTTAGTCGAGGGGGGCGGCCAGCCCCAGCATTTT. It yields the protein CASSLVEGGGQPQHF. The rearrangement links TRBV7-2 to TRBJ1-5, with a weak D call TRBD1 (6 bases). The length of the CDR3 is 15 residues. The V and J ends lost 1 base and 7 bases respectively, with 14 bases between them. Germline assignment: CDR1 SGHTA and CDR2 FQGNSA.

Comments on this clone: This sample also contains other DNA sequences that code for the same CDR3. The chain uses TRBV2 and TRBJ2-1; D is ambiguous. The CDR3 is 14 residues long. In germline, CDR1 is SNHLY, CDR2 FYNNEI. V was cut by 4 bases and J by 1 base, with 8 bases left in between. CDR3 DNA: TGTGCCAGCAGTGGAGGACCTTCCTACAATGAGCAGTTCTTC. It specifies CASSGGPSYNEQFF.

This clone was observed a handful of times. The V gene is TRBV28, the J gene TRBJ2-2; D perhaps matches TRBD1 (6 bases). CDR1 and CDR2 (germline): MDHEN, SYDVKM. The CDR3 has 15 amino acids. The V gene lost 5 bases and the J gene lost 6 bases, with 16 bases spanning the gap. CDR3 loop: CASSLPVRGSGELFF. The CDR3 coding sequence is TGTGCCAGCAGTCTACCCGTTAGGGGGTCCGGGGAGCTGTTTTTT.

The chain couples TRBV7-2 to TRBJ2-7; unclear D gene. V lost 4 bases and J 5 bases, leaving 12 bases between the germline ends. Germline V gene lookup returns CDR1 SGHTA and CDR2 FQGNSA. The CDR3 is 13 amino acids. CDR3: CASSSSYSHEQYF. CDR3 nucleotide sequence: TGTGCCAGCAGCTCAAGCTACAGCCACGAGCAGTACTTC.

This rearrangement joins TRBV30 to TRBJ1-2, with a tentative D call TRBD1 (5 bases). This CDR3 has 14 residues. V lost 7 bases and J 6 bases, leaving 21 bases between the germline ends. From germline, CDR1 is GTSNPN and CDR2 SVGIG (reference sequence). As DNA, the CDR3 is TGTGCCTTCCAGCTTGGGGGTAGGACGGATGGCTACACCTTC. This translates into CAFQLGGRTDGYTF.

The chain is built from TRBV5-1 and TRBJ2-3, with D possibly TRBD1 on 6 matching bases. Germline CDR1 SGHRS, CDR2 YFSETQ. Trimming shortened V by 6 bases and J by 2 bases, and 16 bases separated the two germline ends. This CDR3 has 15 residues. In DNA, the CDR3 is TGCGCCAGCACCCTAACAGGGCTACACACAGATACGCAGTATTTT. It specifies CASTLTGLHTDTQYF.

The chain couples TRBV2 to TRBJ2-5; no clear D. The CDR3 is 14 residues long. The ends were cut back, 2 bases at V and 2 bases at J, with 9 bases in the middle. Germline V lookup: CDR1 SNHLY, CDR2 FYNNEI. The CDR3: CASSESTGQETQYF. Written as DNA, the CDR3 is TGTGCCAGCAGTGAAAGCACTGGGCAAGAGACCCAGTACTTC.

The chain carries TRBV7-3 and TRBJ1-6; D possibly corresponds to TRBD1 (5 bases). This CDR3 spans 15 amino acids. Germline loops: CDR1 SGHTA, CDR2 FQGTGA. The ends were cut back, 4 bases at V and 7 bases at J, with 14 bases in the middle. CDR3 sequence: CASSSGAGWNSPLHF. CDR3 coding DNA: TGTGCCAGCAGCTCCGGGGCTGGCTGGAATTCACCCCTCCACTTT.

This chain uses TRBV2 with TRBJ1-6; 9 nucleotides line up with TRBD1. The CDR3 loop spans 14 amino acids. The V segment lost 9 bases and the J segment 5 bases; nucleotides outside the gene matches: 5. Germline values: CDR1 SNHLY, CDR2 FYNNEI. The CDR3 nucleotides are TGTGCCAGTGATGGGACAGGGAATAATTCACCCCTCCACTTT. Translation gives CASDGTGNNSPLHF.

The V and J genes are TRBV11-2 and TRBJ2-6; D is undetermined. V was shortened by 2 bases and J by 0 bases, with 14 bases between the two germline ends. The germline CDR1 and CDR2 sequences are SGHAT and FQNNGV. The CDR3 has 18 amino acids. As DNA, the CDR3 is TGTGCCAGCAGCTTAAGAGAAGGTAGATTCTCTGGGGCCAACGTCCTGACTTTC. This translates into CASSLREGRFSGANVLTF. Together with reference TRBV11-2 and TRBJ2-6, the CDR3 gives the full variable domain: EAGVAQSPRYKIIEKRQSVAFWCNPISGHATLYWYQQILGQGPKLLIQFQNNGVVDDSQLPKDRFSAERLKGVDSTLKIQPAKLEDSAVYLCASSLREGRFSGANVLTFGAGSRLTVL.

The rearrangement links TRBV7-2 to TRBJ2-4; TRBD2 matches 11 bases. The trim removed 5 bases at V and 6 bases at J, leaving 12 bases unmatched. The CDR3 extends over 17 amino acids. CDR1 is SGHTA, CDR2 FQGNSA, per germline. The CDR3 DNA reads TGTGCCAGCAGCCCAGACGCTAGCGGGAGGAAGTTAAACATTCAGTACTTC. This sequence encodes CASSPDASGRKLNIQYF.

CDR3 sequence reads: CASSLGAGSGNTEAFF. CDR3 DNA sequence: TGCGCCAGCAGCTTGGGGGCAGGGAGTGGGAACACTGAAGCTTTCTTT. The chain uses TRBV5-1 and TRBJ1-1; D might be TRBD1 (5 bases). The CDR3 runs 16 residues. The germline V and J ends were trimmed by 0 bases and 1 base, with 13 bases remaining between them. Germline V CDR1 and CDR2: SGHRS, YFSETQ.

The chain joins TRBV5-1 to TRBJ2-7; 9 bases match TRBD1. In germline, CDR1 is SGHRS, CDR2 YFSETQ. Losses at the gene ends were 2 bases for V and 2 bases for J; bases not matched to a gene: 5. The CDR3 loop spans 15 amino acids. Here the CDR3 reads CASSFSGTGPYEQYF. Written as DNA, the CDR3 is TGCGCCAGCAGCTTTTCCGGGACAGGGCCCTACGAGCAGTACTTC.

V and J are TRBV30 and TRBJ1-2; D may be TRBD1 (5 bases). Germline V gene sequence: CDR1 GTSNPN, CDR2 SVGIG (reference sequence). The CDR3 length is 12 residues. V dropped 7 bases and J dropped 2 bases, with 11 bases sitting between them. The CDR3 reads CASNRDNYGYTF. The DNA of the CDR3 is TGTGCCTCCAACCGGGACAACTATGGCTACACCTTC. Drawing the rest from reference TRBV30 and TRBJ1-2, the complete variable domain is SQTIHQWPATLVQPVGSPLSLECTVEGTSNPNLYWYRQAAGRGLQLLFYSVGIGQISSEVPQNLSASRPQDRQFILSSKKLLLSDSGFYLCASNRDNYGYTFGSGTRLTVV.

The chain recombines TRBV5-6 with TRBJ1-2; the D gene is possibly TRBD1 (6 bases). This CDR3 spans 13 amino acids. Deletions cut 3 bases from V and 4 bases from J, with 10 bases between. Per the germline V gene, CDR1 is SGHDT and CDR2 is YYEEEE. The CDR3 DNA sequence: TGTGCCAGCAGCTCGACAGGCGGCTATGGCTACACCTTC. It is translated as CASSSTGGYGYTF.